These T cell receptor beta chains were read from a single sample in a study of OX40 agonist ivuxolimab in advanced cancers. This table comes from immunoSEQ multiplex PCR, and its TCRdb copy is limited to in-frame clones, with some not included. There are 60,000 to 85,000 clones in the sample; about 93% occur only once, and roughly 20% lies in the top ten. The source was CD4+ or CD8+ T cells sorted from blood, collected in a trial of the OX40 agonist ivuxolimab. These receptor sequences come from an adult with an advanced solid tumor such as melanoma, head and neck, liver or kidney cancer. Each CDR3 is given with its conserved first and last residue. The D gene is left open where the match is weak. Not all rows give a size; the values are once, few, many and, for expanded clones, a class.

CDR3,DNA,D,V,J,size
CASSHPSGDATNEKLFF,TGTGCCAGCAGCCACCCTTCAGGAGACGCAACTAATGAAAAACTGTTTTTT,.,TRBV12-1,TRBJ1-4,.
CASTRGGNTEAFF,TGTGCCAGCACCAGGGGGGGGAACACTGAAGCTTTCTTT,TRBD1,TRBV7-9,TRBJ1-1,few
CATTTYSGGEQETQYF,TGTGCCACAACTACCTATAGCGGGGGGGAACAAGAGACCCAGTACTTC,TRBD2,TRBV5-6,TRBJ2-5,.
CAWSAGEQFF,TGTGCCTGGAGTGCGGGTGAGCAGTTCTTC,.,TRBV30,TRBJ2-1,.
CASSGTGGIEQYF,TGTGCCAGCAGTGGGACAGGGGGGATCGAGCAGTACTTC,TRBD1,TRBV6-6,TRBJ2-7,.
CASSLSSARGASEQYF,TGTGCCAGCAGTTTATCGTCCGCTCGGGGGGCTAGTGAGCAGTACTTC,.,TRBV27,TRBJ2-7,once
CASSYETGGNTGELFF,TGTGCCAGCAGTTACGAGACAGGGGGGAACACCGGGGAGCTGTTTTTT,TRBD1,TRBV6-5,TRBJ2-2,.
CASSPGTGLGEQYF,TGTGCCAGCAGTCCTGGGACAGGGTTGGGGGAGCAGTACTTC,TRBD1,TRBV27,TRBJ2-7,.
CASSTRGEQYF,TGTGCCAGTAGTACCAGGGGGGAGCAGTACTTC,TRBD1,TRBV19,TRBJ2-7,once
CASSQEGLDEAFF,TGCGCCAGCAGCCAAGAAGGCCTGGACGAAGCTTTCTTT,.,TRBV4-3,TRBJ1-1,.
CASSLSPRFGGLINQPQHF,TGTGCCAGCAGCTTATCTCCCCGATTCGGGGGGCTAATCAATCAGCCCCAGCATTTT,.,TRBV7-2,TRBJ1-5,.
CASSLTDRGRTDTQYF,TGTGCCAGCAGTTTAACGGACAGGGGGCGCACAGATACGCAGTATTTT,TRBD1,TRBV27,TRBJ2-3,.
CASSFWAGAAEAFF,TGTGCCAGCAGTTTTTGGGCGGGCGCGGCTGAAGCTTTCTTT,.,TRBV28,TRBJ1-1,.
CASSYSGYHSTEAFF,TGTGCCAGCAGTTACTCAGGCTATCACAGCACTGAAGCTTTCTTT,.,TRBV6-5,TRBJ1-1,.
CATERSDSGAVSTDTQYF,TGTGCCACCGAGCGCTCCGACAGTGGGGCCGTTAGCACAGATACGCAGTATTTT,.,TRBV10-3,TRBJ2-3,.
CASSLKGAGELFF,TGTGCCAGCAGTTTAAAGGGAGCCGGGGAGCTGTTTTTT,.,TRBV27,TRBJ2-2,once
CATRIRALGSPLHF,TGTGCCACCAGGATTCGGGCCTTGGGGTCACCCCTCCACTTT,.,TRBV15,TRBJ1-6,.
CASSLAESLTTNGYTF,TGTGCCAGCAGTTTAGCGGAGTCGCTGACAACCAATGGCTACACCTTC,.,TRBV28,TRBJ1-2,.
CASSPWVASTDTQYF,TGTGCCAGCAGCCCGTGGGTTGCTAGCACAGATACGCAGTATTTT,.,TRBV14,TRBJ2-3,.
CASSPGLAGEGTGELFF,TGTGCCAGCAGCCCCGGACTAGCGGGAGAGGGGACCGGGGAGCTGTTTTTT,TRBD2,TRBV11-3,TRBJ2-2,.
CSVEGAGFTIHNEQFF,TGCAGCGTTGAGGGAGCGGGTTTCACCATACACAATGAGCAGTTCTTC,.,TRBV29-1,TRBJ2-1,.
CASSVLAGGHNEQFF,TGTGCCAGCAGCGTGCTAGCGGGGGGTCACAATGAGCAGTTCTTC,TRBD2,TRBV27,TRBJ2-1,.
CASSPPGQEQYF,TGTGCCAGCAGCCCCCCAGGGCAAGAGCAGTACTTC,.,TRBV9,TRBJ2-7,.
CASSPRGEEYQPQHF,TGTGCCAGCAGCCCTAGGGGGGAGGAGTATCAGCCCCAGCATTTT,.,TRBV7-8,TRBJ1-5,.
CSARADYEQYF,TGCAGTGCTAGGGCCGACTACGAGCAGTACTTC,.,TRBV20-1,TRBJ2-7,.
CASSEVGLYGYTF,TGTGCCAGCAGTGAAGTGGGCCTCTATGGCTACACCTTC,.,TRBV6-1,TRBJ1-2,.
CASSIVEDSIINYGYTF,TGTGCCAGTAGTATAGTGGAGGATTCCATAATTAACTATGGCTACACCTTC,.,TRBV19,TRBJ1-2,.
CASRGPNTGELFF,TGTGCCAGCAGGGGACCAAACACCGGGGAGCTGTTTTTT,.,TRBV27,TRBJ2-2,.
CASSITGGDTEAFF,TGTGCCAGTAGTATCACAGGTGGGGACACTGAAGCTTTCTTT,.,TRBV19,TRBJ1-1,few
CARRGGTEAFF,TGTGCCCGCAGGGGCGGGACTGAAGCTTTCTTT,.,TRBV30,TRBJ1-1,.
CAIRGQGNTIYF,TGTGCCATCAGAGGACAGGGAAACACCATATATTTT,.,TRBV10-3,TRBJ1-3,.
CSAGHSTEAFF,TGCAGCGCCGGACACTCGACTGAAGCTTTCTTT,.,TRBV20-1,TRBJ1-1,.
CSVERAAYGYTF,TGCAGCGTTGAAAGGGCGGCCTATGGCTACACCTTC,.,TRBV29-1,TRBJ1-2,few
CASSSKGGTYNEQFF,TGTGCCAGCAGCTCCAAAGGGGGAACCTACAATGAGCAGTTCTTC,.,TRBV7-2,TRBJ2-1,.
CASTRTGSGSPLHF,TGTGCCAGCACCCGGACAGGGTCGGGATCACCCCTCCACTTT,TRBD1,TRBV27,TRBJ1-6,.
CASSYSTPVNEKLFF,TGTGCCAGCAGTTACTCGACCCCTGTGAATGAAAAACTGTTTTTT,.,TRBV6-6,TRBJ1-4,.
CASSYLQVNTEAFF,TGTGCCAGCAGTTATCTCCAGGTCAACACTGAAGCTTTCTTT,.,TRBV6-6,TRBJ1-1,.
CASSLGLGSEAFF,TGTGCCAGCAGCTTAGGATTAGGGTCTGAAGCTTTCTTT,.,TRBV11-2,TRBJ1-1,.
CASSEFRGRGRETQYF,TGTGCCAGCAGTGAATTCAGGGGCAGGGGGCGAGAGACCCAGTACTTC,TRBD1,TRBV25-1,TRBJ2-5,.
CASSFWRAEAGEETQYF,TGTGCCAGCAGCTTCTGGAGGGCAGAAGCGGGAGAAGAGACCCAGTACTTC,TRBD2,TRBV5-6,TRBJ2-5,.
CASSLTSAYNEQFF,TGTGCCAGCAGCTTGACCTCGGCCTACAATGAGCAGTTCTTC,.,TRBV21-1,TRBJ2-1,.
CATRPDWLHEQFF,TGTGCCACCCGACCGGACTGGTTACATGAGCAGTTCTTC,.,TRBV27,TRBJ2-1,.
CASSIAGYNEQFF,TGTGCCAGTAGTATAGCAGGGTACAATGAGCAGTTCTTC,.,TRBV19,TRBJ2-1,.
CASSQADRGQGETQYF,TGCGCCAGCAGCCAAGCCGACAGGGGGCAAGGAGAGACCCAGTACTTC,TRBD1,TRBV4-3,TRBJ2-5,.
CASSLGPGTGFSGYTF,TGTGCCAGCAGCTTAGGCCCCGGGACAGGATTTAGTGGCTACACCTTC,TRBD1,TRBV13,TRBJ1-2,.
CASSFLTSGLVDEQYF,TGTGCCAGCAGCTTTTTGACTAGCGGGCTAGTTGACGAGCAGTACTTC,TRBD2,TRBV11-2,TRBJ2-7,once
CASSLRTSYEQYF,TGTGCCAGCAGCTTGAGAACTTCCTACGAGCAGTACTTC,.,TRBV11-3,TRBJ2-7,once
CASSPGGNEQFF,TGTGCCAGCAGCCCAGGGGGTAATGAGCAGTTCTTC,TRBD1,TRBV27,TRBJ2-1,.
CASSLSSSGQPQHF,TGTGCCAGCAGTTTATCTTCCTCGGGGCAGCCCCAGCATTTT,.,TRBV27,TRBJ1-5,few
CASSYFRGLHTEAFF,TGTGCCAGCAGTTATTTTAGGGGGCTCCACACTGAAGCTTTCTTT,TRBD1,TRBV6-5,TRBJ1-1,.
CASSLAGSYEQYF,TGTGCCAGCAGCTTGGCCGGCTCCTACGAGCAGTACTTC,.,TRBV5-4,TRBJ2-7,once
CASSSPRQRKETQYF,TGTGCCAGCAGCTCCCCGAGACAGAGAAAAGAGACCCAGTACTTC,.,TRBV7-2,TRBJ2-5,.
CASSLVDRDYEQYF,TGCGCCAGCAGCTTGGTTGACAGGGACTACGAGCAGTACTTC,TRBD1,TRBV5-1,TRBJ2-7,.
CASSSGQNYGYTF,TGTGCCAGCAGCTCAGGACAGAACTATGGCTACACCTTC,.,TRBV11-2,TRBJ1-2,once
CASTPLRRDSYEQYF,TGTGCCAGCACCCCCCTCCGGCGGGACTCCTACGAGCAGTACTTC,.,TRBV7-9,TRBJ2-7,.
CASSSGLAGGPSHEQFF,TGTGCCAGCAGCTCCGGACTAGCGGGGGGGCCTTCCCATGAGCAGTTCTTC,TRBD2,TRBV9,TRBJ2-1,.
CASSLQAEVEDTQYF,TGTGCCAGCAGCTTGCAGGCCGAGGTCGAGGATACGCAGTATTTT,.,TRBV5-6,TRBJ2-3,.
CASSLGGERATNEKLFF,TGTGCCAGCAGCTTAGGGGGGGAACGCGCCACTAATGAAAAACTGTTTTTT,.,TRBV7-9,TRBJ1-4,.
CATSNVETNEKLFF,TGTGCCACCAGCAACGTAGAGACTAATGAAAAACTGTTTTTT,.,TRBV15,TRBJ1-4,.
CASSPSGQGHDGNTIYF,TGTGCCAGCAGCCCGTCGGGACAGGGCCACGATGGAAACACCATATATTTT,TRBD1,TRBV9,TRBJ1-3,.